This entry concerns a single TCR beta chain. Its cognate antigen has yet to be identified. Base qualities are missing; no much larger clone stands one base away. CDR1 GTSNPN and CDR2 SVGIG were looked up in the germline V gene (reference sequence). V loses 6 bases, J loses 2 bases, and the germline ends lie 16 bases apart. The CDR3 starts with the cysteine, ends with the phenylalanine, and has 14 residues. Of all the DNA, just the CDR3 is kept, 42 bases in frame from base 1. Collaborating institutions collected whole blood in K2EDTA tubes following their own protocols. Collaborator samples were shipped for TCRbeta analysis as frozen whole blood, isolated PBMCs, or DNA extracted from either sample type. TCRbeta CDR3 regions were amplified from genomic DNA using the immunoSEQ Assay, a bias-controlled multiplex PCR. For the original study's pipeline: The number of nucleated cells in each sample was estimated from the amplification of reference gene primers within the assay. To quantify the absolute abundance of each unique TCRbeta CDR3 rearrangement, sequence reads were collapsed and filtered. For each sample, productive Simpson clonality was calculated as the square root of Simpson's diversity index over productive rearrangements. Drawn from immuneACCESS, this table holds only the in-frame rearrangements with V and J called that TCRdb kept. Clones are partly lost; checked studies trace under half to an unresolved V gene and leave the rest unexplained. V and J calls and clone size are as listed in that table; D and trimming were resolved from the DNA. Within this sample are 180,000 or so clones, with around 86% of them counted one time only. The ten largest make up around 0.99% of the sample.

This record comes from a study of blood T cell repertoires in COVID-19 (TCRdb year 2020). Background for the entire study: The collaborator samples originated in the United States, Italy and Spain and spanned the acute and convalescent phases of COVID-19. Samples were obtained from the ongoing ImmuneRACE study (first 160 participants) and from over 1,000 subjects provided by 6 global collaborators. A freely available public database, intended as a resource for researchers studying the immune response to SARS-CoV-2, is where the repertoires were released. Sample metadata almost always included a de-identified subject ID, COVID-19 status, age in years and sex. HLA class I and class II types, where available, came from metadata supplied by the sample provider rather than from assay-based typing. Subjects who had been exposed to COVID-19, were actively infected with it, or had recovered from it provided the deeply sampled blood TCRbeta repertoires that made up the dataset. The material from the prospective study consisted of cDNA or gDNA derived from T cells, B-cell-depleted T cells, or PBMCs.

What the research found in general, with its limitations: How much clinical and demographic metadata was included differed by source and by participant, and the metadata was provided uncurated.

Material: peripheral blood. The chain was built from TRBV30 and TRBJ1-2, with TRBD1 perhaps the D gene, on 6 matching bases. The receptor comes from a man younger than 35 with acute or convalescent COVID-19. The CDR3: CACSRTASNYGYTF. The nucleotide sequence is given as TGTGCCTGCTCCCGGACAGCCTCAAACTATGGCTACACCTTC.